This is a list of T cell receptor beta chains from one sample in a study of blood T cell repertoires in COVID-19. TCRdb keeps only in-frame clones here, not all; method: immunoSEQ multiplex PCR. The sample holds about 300,000 clones; 90% are singletons and the top ten take over 5%. Source material: peripheral blood. All receptors derive from a woman in her 50s with COVID-19, enrolled during active disease. CDR3s include the opening cysteine and the closing phenylalanine or tryptophan. A D gene is named only where the DNA matches it firmly. The size field is filled for only some rows; it gives once, few, many or a size class.

j_gene | v_gene | d_gene | abundance | CDR3aa | CDR3nt
TRBJ2-1 | TRBV24-1 | - | - | CATEGGDTYNEQFF | TGTGCCACCGAGGGGGGGGACACCTACAATGAGCAGTTCTTC
TRBJ2-5 | TRBV30 | TRBD2 | - | CAWAPWTSFSTSGETQYF | TGTGCCTGGGCGCCGTGGACTAGCTTCTCCACCTCTGGGGAGACCCAGTACTTC
TRBJ1-4 | TRBV12-3/TRBV12-4 | - | - | CASSFGRKEKLFF | TGTGCCAGCAGTTTTGGCCGAAAGGAAAAACTGTTTTTT
TRBJ2-1 | TRBV5-1 | TRBD2 | - | CASSSRLGGSSYNEQFF | TGCGCCAGCAGCTCCCGCCTCGGCGGGAGCTCCTACAATGAGCAGTTCTTC
TRBJ2-2 | TRBV18 | TRBD2 | - | CASSPLVLAANTGELFF | TGTGCCAGCTCACCACTTGTACTAGCGGCGAACACCGGGGAGCTGTTTTTT
TRBJ1-5 | TRBV3-1/TRBV3-2 | - | - | CASSRYLKSNQPQHF | TGTGCCAGCAGCCGCTACTTGAAAAGCAATCAGCCCCAGCATTTT
TRBJ2-1 | TRBV5-6 | - | - | CASSPIAVPSYNEQFF | TGTGCCAGCAGCCCTATAGCGGTACCCTCCTACAATGAGCAGTTCTTC
TRBJ2-7 | TRBV7-3 | TRBD1 | once | CASSLNGQGAYEQYF | TGTGCCAGCAGCTTAAACGGACAGGGGGCTTACGAGCAGTACTTC
TRBJ1-5 | TRBV5-1 | - | few | CASSLGEGNQPQHF | TGCGCCAGCAGCTTGGGGGAGGGAAATCAGCCCCAGCATTTT
TRBJ2-7 | TRBV2 | - | - | CASSEGAYEQYF | TGTGCCAGCAGTGAAGGGGCATACGAGCAGTACTTC
TRBJ1-2 | TRBV18 | - | - | CASSPVGEPYGYTF | TGTGCCAGCTCACCTGTAGGGGAACCCTATGGCTACACCTTC
TRBJ1-1 | TRBV21-1 | - | - | CASIRSAYTEAFF | TGTGCCAGCATCCGTTCAGCGTACACTGAAGCTTTCTTT
TRBJ1-6 | TRBV30 | TRBD1 | - | CAWSVPRLLGQGARSPLHF | TGTGCCTGGAGTGTACCCCGCTTGCTAGGACAGGGGGCACGGTCACCCCTCCACTTT
TRBJ2-1 | TRBV10-3 | TRBD1 | - | CATRGQGVSYNEQFF | TGTGCCACCCGAGGACAGGGAGTATCCTACAATGAGCAGTTCTTC
TRBJ2-1 | TRBV29-1 | - | - | CSVARSSYNEQFF | TGCAGCGTTGCCCGGAGCTCCTACAATGAGCAGTTCTTC
TRBJ2-1 | TRBV19 | TRBD2 | - | CASRGAGTSDYNEQFF | TGTGCCAGTAGAGGGGCCGGGACTAGCGACTACAATGAGCAGTTCTTC
TRBJ2-7 | TRBV5-4 | TRBD2 | - | CASSLRGVSHEQYF | TGTGCCAGCAGCCTACGGGGGGTTTCCCACGAGCAGTACTTC
TRBJ2-7 | TRBV5-1 | - | - | CASSLGREQYF | TGCGCCAGCAGCTTGGGTCGCGAGCAGTACTTC
TRBJ1-6 | TRBV10-2 | - | - | CASSRDGGYNSPLHF | TGCGCCAGCAGCAGGGATGGTGGATATAATTCACCCCTCCACTTT
TRBJ1-1 | TRBV25-1 | - | - | CASSESGENTEAFF | TGTGCCAGCAGTGAATCGGGGGAGAACACTGAAGCTTTCTTT
TRBJ1-5 | TRBV7-8 | TRBD1 | - | CASSLGTGERQPQHF | TGTGCCAGCAGCTTAGGGACAGGGGAGAGACAGCCCCAGCATTTT
TRBJ2-1 | TRBV27 | - | - | CASGLGEVENEQFF | TGTGCCAGCGGCCTGGGGGAGGTTGAGAATGAGCAGTTCTTC
TRBJ1-2 | TRBV29-1 | TRBD1 | - | CSVELQGGYGYTF | TGCAGCGTTGAACTGCAGGGGGGCTATGGCTACACCTTC
TRBJ1-1 | TRBV19 | TRBD1 | - | CASSIVGTGNTEAFF | TGTGCCAGTAGTATAGTTGGGACAGGGAACACTGAAGCTTTCTTT
TRBJ2-7 | TRBV5-8 | - | - | CASSSNRRQTYEQYF | TGTGCCAGCAGCTCCAACAGGAGACAGACCTACGAGCAGTACTTC
TRBJ2-1 | TRBV24-1 | TRBD2 | once | CATSDLAGARWYEQFF | TGTGCCACCAGCGATCTAGCGGGAGCTCGCTGGTATGAGCAGTTCTTC
TRBJ2-7 | TRBV24-1 | TRBD1 | few | CATSSGRGLNEQYF | TGTGCCACCAGTTCGGGCAGGGGGCTTAACGAGCAGTACTTC
TRBJ1-2 | TRBV25-1 | - | - | CASTHFPGGKDGYTF | TGTGCCAGCACCCATTTCCCCGGGGGTAAGGATGGCTACACCTTC
TRBJ1-5 | TRBV13 | - | once | CASSLRVGQPQHF | TGTGCCAGCAGCTTGAGGGTAGGTCAGCCCCAGCATTTT
TRBJ2-7 | TRBV6-5 | TRBD2 | - | CANREARSYEQYF | TGTGCCAACCGGGAGGCCCGCTCCTACGAGCAGTACTTC
TRBJ2-7 | TRBV7-9 | - | - | CASSLGGSQFGVEQYF | TGTGCCAGCAGCTTAGGCGGCAGTCAATTCGGGGTCGAGCAGTACTTC
TRBJ1-2 | TRBV10-3 | - | - | CAIRRGQSYGYTF | TGTGCCATCAGGCGGGGTCAGAGCTATGGCTACACCTTC
TRBJ2-5 | TRBV5-8 | - | - | CASSLVSGGETQYF | TGTGCCAGCAGCTTGGTCAGTGGAGGAGAGACCCAGTACTTC
TRBJ1-3 | TRBV6-5 | - | - | CASSHSGDSGNTIYF | TGTGCCAGCAGCCACTCGGGGGACTCTGGAAACACCATATATTTT